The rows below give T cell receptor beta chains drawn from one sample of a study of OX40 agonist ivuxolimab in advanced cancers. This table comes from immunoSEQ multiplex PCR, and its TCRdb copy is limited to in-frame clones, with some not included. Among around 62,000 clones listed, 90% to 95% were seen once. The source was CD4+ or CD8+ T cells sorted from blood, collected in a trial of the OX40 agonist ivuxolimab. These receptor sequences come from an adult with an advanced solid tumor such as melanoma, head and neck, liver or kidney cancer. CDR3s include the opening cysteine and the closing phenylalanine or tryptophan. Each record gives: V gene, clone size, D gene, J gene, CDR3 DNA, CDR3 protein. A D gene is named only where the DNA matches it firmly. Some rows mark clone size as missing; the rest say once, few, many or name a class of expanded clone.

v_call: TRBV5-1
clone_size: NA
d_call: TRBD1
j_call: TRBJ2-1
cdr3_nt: TGCGCCAGCACCGGGACAGGAGTTTACAATGAGCAGTTCTTC
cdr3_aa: CASTGTGVYNEQFF

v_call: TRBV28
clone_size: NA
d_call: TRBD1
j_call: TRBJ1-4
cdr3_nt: TGTGCCAGCAGTATGCCGGGACAGGGGGCTCGAGAAAAACTGTTTTTT
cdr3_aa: CASSMPGQGAREKLFF

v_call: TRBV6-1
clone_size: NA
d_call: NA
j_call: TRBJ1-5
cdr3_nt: TGTGCCAGCACCGAGGGGGGTGGGCTCAATCAGCCCCAGCATTTT
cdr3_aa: CASTEGGGLNQPQHF

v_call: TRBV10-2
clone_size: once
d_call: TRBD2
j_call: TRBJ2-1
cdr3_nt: TGCGCCAGCAGTGAAGCGGGAGGAAGCTACAATGAGCAGTTCTTC
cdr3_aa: CASSEAGGSYNEQFF

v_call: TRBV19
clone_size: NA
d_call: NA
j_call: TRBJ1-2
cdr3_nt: TGTGCCAGTAGTATACAACGCAATTTACTGGGCTATGGCTACACCTTC
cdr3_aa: CASSIQRNLLGYGYTF

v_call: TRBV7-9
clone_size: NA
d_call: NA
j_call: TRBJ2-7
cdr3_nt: TGTGCCAGCAGCCCCCCCTACTTC
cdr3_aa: CASSPPYF

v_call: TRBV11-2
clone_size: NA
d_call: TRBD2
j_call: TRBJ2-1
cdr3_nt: TGTGCCAGCAGCTTAATCTGGAGCGGGAGTAGGTATGAGCAGTTCTTC
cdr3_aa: CASSLIWSGSRYEQFF

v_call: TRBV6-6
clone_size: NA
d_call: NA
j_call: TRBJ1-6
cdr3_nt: TGTGCCAGCAGCCCCGCGGGGGGCAGGAATTCACCCCTCCACTTT
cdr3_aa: CASSPAGGRNSPLHF

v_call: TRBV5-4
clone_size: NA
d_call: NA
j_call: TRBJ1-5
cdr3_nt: TGTGCCAGCAGCTTGGATGCTACGAATCAGCCCCAGCATTTT
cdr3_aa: CASSLDATNQPQHF

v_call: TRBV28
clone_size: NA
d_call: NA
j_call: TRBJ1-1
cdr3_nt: TGTGCCAGCAGTTTACCCCTTGGGAAGGGCACTGAAGCTTTCTTT
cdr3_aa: CASSLPLGKGTEAFF

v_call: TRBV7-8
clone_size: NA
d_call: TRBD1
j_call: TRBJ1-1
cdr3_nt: TGTGCCAGCAGCTTTCAGGGGGCGACGAACACTGAAGCTTTCTTT
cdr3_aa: CASSFQGATNTEAFF

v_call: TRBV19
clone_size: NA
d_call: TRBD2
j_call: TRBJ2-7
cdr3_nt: TGTGCCAGTAGCGGGACTAGGAGCCACGAGCAGTACTTC
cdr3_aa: CASSGTRSHEQYF

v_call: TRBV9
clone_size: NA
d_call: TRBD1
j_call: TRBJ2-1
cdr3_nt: TGTGCCAGCAGCACGGAACCCAGGGGGCCGGGGAATGAGCAGTTCTTC
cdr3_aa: CASSTEPRGPGNEQFF

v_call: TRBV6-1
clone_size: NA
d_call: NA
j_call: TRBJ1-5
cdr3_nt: TGTGCCAGCAGGACACAGGGTGGTCGCCAGCCCCAGCATTTT
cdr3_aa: CASRTQGGRQPQHF

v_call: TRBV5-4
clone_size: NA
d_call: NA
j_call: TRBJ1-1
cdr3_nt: TGTGCCAGCAGCCCAACAGGAAGGATGGACACTGAAGCTTTCTTT
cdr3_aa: CASSPTGRMDTEAFF

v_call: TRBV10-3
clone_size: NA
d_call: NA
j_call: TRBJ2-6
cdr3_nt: TGTGCCATCAGTGACCCGAACAGGGACCTCCGCTCTGGGGCCAACGTCCTGACTTTC
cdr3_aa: CAISDPNRDLRSGANVLTF

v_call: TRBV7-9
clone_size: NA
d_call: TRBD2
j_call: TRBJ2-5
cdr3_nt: TGTGCCAGCAGCTCACCGGGACTAGCGGGAGGCGAGACCCAGTACTTC
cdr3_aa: CASSSPGLAGGETQYF

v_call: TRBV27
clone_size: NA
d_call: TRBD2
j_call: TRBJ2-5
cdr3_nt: TGTGCCAGCAGTTTATCGGGGACTAGCGGGAGGGTGGGAGAGACCCAGTACTTC
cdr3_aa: CASSLSGTSGRVGETQYF

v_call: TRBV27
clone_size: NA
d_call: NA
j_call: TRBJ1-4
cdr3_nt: TGTGCCAGCAGTGGGCAGGGTCGAGAAAAACTGTTTTTT
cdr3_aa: CASSGQGREKLFF

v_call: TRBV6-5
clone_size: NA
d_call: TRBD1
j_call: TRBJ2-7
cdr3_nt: TGTGCCAGCAGTTACTGGCCGAGAGACAGGGATAGGCAGTACTTC
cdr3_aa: CASSYWPRDRDRQYF

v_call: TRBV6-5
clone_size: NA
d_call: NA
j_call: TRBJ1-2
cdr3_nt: TGTGCCAGCAGTTACTCAGTCAGGGACTATGGCTACACCTTC
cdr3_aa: CASSYSVRDYGYTF

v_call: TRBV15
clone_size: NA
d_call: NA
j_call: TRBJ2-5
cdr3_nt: TGTGCCACCAGCAGATCCCCTCCCGTCCCGGAGACCCAGTACTTC
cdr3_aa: CATSRSPPVPETQYF

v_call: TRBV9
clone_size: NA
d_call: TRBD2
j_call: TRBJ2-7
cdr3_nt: TGTGCCAGCAGCGTCGGGACTAGCGGGCGTAATGAGCAGTACTTC
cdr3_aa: CASSVGTSGRNEQYF

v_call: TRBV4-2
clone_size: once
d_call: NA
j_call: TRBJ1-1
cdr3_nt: TGTGCCAGCAGCCAAGAGGTGGGTAGGAACACTGAAGCTTTCTTT
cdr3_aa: CASSQEVGRNTEAFF

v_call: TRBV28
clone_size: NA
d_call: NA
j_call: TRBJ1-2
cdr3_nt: TGTGCCAGCAGCCTGGGGGGGGGCAGGTCCTATGGCTACACCTTC
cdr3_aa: CASSLGGGRSYGYTF

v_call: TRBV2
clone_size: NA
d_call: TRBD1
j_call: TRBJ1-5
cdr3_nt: TGTGCCAGCAGTGGGGGGACAGGGAATAGCAATCAGCCCCAGCATTTT
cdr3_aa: CASSGGTGNSNQPQHF

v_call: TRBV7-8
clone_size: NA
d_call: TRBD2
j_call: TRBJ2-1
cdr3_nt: TGTGCCAGCAGCTTAGGGCTAGCGGGACACAATGAGCAGTTCTTC
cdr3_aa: CASSLGLAGHNEQFF

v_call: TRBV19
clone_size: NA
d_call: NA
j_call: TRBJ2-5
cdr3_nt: TGTGCCAGTAGTATGGGACATGTAGAGACCCAGTACTTC
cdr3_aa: CASSMGHVETQYF

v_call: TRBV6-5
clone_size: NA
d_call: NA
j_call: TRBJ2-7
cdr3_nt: TGTGCCAGCAGTTACGGAGAGAGTTTTGCCTACGAGCAGTACTTC
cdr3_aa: CASSYGESFAYEQYF

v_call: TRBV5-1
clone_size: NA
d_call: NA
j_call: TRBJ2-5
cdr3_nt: TGCGCCAGCAGCCCTAGCACGAAACAAGAGACCCAGTACTTC
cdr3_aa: CASSPSTKQETQYF

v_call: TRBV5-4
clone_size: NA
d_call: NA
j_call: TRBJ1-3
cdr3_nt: TGTGCCAGCAGCTTGGGAGGGGTCGGAAACACCATATATTTT
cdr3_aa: CASSLGGVGNTIYF

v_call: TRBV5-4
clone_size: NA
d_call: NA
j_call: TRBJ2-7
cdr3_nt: TGTGCCAGCAGCTTGGAGGCGGGAAGGTACGAGCAGTACTTC
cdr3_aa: CASSLEAGRYEQYF

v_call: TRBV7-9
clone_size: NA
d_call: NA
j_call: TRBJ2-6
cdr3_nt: TGTGCCAGCAGCATCCGTCGCGGGGGCGCAAATGGGGCCAACGTCCTGACTTTC
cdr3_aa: CASSIRRGGANGANVLTF

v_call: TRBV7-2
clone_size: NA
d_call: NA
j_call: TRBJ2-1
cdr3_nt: TGTGCCAGCAGCATAAGACAGCGCCAAGCTTACAATGAGCAGTTCTTC
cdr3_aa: CASSIRQRQAYNEQFF

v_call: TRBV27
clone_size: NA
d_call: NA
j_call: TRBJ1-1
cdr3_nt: TGTGCCAGCAGTTTGAGGGGCACGACATACTCTCGCTACACTGAAGCTTTCTTT
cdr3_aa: CASSLRGTTYSRYTEAFF

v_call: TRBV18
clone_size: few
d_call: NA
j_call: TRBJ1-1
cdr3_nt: TGTGCCAGCTCACCCGGGACGGGGAACACTGAAGCTTTCTTT
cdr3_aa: CASSPGTGNTEAFF

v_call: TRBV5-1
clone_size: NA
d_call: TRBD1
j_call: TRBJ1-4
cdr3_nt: TGCGCCAGCAGCACAGGGACAGCGTATAATGAAAAACTGTTTTTT
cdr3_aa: CASSTGTAYNEKLFF

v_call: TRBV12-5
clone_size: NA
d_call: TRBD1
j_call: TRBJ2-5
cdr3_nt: TGTGCTAGTGGTTTGATGACAGGGTCTCAAGAGACCCAGTACTTC
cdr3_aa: CASGLMTGSQETQYF

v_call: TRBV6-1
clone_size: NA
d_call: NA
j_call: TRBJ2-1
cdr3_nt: TGTGCCAGCGCCATGGGAGCCTACAATGAGCAGTTCTTC
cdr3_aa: CASAMGAYNEQFF

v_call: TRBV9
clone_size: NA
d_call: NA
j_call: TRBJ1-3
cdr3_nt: TGTGCCAGCAGCGTAGATAGAAACTCTGGAAACACCATATATTTT
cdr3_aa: CASSVDRNSGNTIYF

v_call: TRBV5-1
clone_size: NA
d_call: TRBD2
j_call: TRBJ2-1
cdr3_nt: TGCGCCAGCAGTGTAGCGGGAGGGCTCCAGAATGAGCAGTTCTTC
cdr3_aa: CASSVAGGLQNEQFF

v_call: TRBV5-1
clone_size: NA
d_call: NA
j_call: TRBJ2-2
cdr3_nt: TGCGCCAGCAGCCCCCTGGGTGCCGGGGAGCTGTTTTTT
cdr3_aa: CASSPLGAGELFF

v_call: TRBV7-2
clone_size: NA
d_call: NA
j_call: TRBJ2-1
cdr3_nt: TGTGCCAGCAGCTTAGGACCTCCCTACAATGAGCAGTTCTTC
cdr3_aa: CASSLGPPYNEQFF

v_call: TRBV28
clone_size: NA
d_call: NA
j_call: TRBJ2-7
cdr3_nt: TGTGCCAGCACTTCAACTCCCTACGAGCAGTACTTC
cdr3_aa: CASTSTPYEQYF

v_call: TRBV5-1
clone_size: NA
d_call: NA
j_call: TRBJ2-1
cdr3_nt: TGCGCCAGCAGCTATAAACAGGGTGGCAATGAGCAGTTCTTC
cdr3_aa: CASSYKQGGNEQFF

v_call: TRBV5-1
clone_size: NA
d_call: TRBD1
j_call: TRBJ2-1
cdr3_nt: TGCGCCAGCAGCTTGGGGGACAGGTTCAACAATGAGCAGTTCTTC
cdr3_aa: CASSLGDRFNNEQFF

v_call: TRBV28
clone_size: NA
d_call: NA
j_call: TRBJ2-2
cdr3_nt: TGTGCCAGCAGTTCAGGGGCCACGAACACCGGGGAGCTGTTTTTT
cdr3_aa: CASSSGATNTGELFF

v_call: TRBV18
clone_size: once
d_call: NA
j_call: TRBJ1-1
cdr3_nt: TGTGCCAGCTCACCACTGGCGGGGCCAACAAACACTGAAGCTTTCTTT
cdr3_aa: CASSPLAGPTNTEAFF

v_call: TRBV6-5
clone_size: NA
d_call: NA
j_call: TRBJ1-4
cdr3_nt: TGTGCCAGCAGTACCCCCCAGGGGGAAAAACTGTTTTTT
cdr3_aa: CASSTPQGEKLFF

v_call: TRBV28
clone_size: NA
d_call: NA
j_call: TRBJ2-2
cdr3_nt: TGTGCCAGCAACGAAGTAGCGAAGGGGAACACCGGGGAGCTGTTTTTT
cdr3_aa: CASNEVAKGNTGELFF

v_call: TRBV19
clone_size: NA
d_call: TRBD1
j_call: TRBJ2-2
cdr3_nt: TGTGCCAGTAGTACGACAGGGGGTATGAACACCGGGGAGCTGTTTTTT
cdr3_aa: CASSTTGGMNTGELFF

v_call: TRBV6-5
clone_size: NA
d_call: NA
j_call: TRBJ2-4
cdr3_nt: TGTGCCAGCAGGACACAAGCCAAAAACATTCAGTACTTC
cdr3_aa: CASRTQAKNIQYF